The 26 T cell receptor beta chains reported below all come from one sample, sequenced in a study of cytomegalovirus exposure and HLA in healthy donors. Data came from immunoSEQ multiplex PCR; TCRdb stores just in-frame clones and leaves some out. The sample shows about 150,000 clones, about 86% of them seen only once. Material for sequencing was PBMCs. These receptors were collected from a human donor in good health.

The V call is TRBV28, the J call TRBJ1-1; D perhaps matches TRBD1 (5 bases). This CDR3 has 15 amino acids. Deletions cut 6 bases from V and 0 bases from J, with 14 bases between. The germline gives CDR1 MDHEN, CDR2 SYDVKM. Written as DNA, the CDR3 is TGTGCCAGCAGGGGGTCCGGGGGACTGAACACTGAAGCTTTCTTT. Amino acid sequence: CASRGSGGLNTEAFF.

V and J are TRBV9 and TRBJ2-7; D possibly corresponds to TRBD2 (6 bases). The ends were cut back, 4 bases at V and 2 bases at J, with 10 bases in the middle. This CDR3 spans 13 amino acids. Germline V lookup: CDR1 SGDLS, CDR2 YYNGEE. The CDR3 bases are TGTGCCAGCAGCCGGGACTCCGCCTACGAGCAGTACTTC. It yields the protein CASSRDSAYEQYF.

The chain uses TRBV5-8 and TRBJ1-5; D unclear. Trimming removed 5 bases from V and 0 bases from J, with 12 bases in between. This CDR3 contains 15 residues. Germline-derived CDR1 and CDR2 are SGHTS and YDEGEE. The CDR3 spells CASRLRTNSNQPQHF. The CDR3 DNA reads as TGTGCCAGCAGGCTGAGGACTAATAGCAATCAGCCCCAGCATTTT.

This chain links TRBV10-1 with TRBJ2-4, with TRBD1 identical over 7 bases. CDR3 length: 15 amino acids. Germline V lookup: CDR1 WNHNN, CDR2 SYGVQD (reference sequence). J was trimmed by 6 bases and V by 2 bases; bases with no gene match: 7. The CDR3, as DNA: TGCGCCAGCAGTGAGACCACAGGGGTACGAAACATTCAGTACTTC. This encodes CASSETTGVRNIQYF.

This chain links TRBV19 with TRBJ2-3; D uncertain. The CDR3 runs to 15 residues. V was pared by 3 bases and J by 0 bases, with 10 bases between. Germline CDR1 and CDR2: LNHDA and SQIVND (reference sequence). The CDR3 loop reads CASSMRAFSTDTQYF. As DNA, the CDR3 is TGTGCCAGTAGTATGAGAGCATTTAGCACAGATACGCAGTATTTT. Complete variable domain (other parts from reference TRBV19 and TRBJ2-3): DGGITQSPKYLFRKEGQNVTLSCEQNLNHDAMYWYRQDPGQGLRLIYYSQIVNDFQKGDIAEGYSVSREKKESFPLTVTSAQKNPTAFYLCASSMRAFSTDTQYFGPGTRLTVL.

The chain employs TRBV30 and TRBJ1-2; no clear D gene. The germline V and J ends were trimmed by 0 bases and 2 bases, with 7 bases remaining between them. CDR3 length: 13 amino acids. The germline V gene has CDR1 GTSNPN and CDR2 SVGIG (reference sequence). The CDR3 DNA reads TGTGCCTGGAGTGTAGCCGTCAACTATGGCTACACCTTC. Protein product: CAWSVAVNYGYTF.

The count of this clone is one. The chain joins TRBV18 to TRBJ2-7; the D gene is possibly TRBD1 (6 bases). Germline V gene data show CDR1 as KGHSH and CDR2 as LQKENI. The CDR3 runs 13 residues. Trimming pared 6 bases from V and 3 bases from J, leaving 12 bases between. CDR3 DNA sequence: TGTGCCAGCTCCACAGGGTTCCGCTACGAGCAGTACTTC. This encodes CASSTGFRYEQYF.

This CDR3 is CASSATSGPYNEQFF. The CDR3 DNA reads TGTGCCAGCAGTGCGACTAGCGGGCCCTACAATGAGCAGTTCTTC. The chain uses TRBV2 and TRBJ2-1, with TRBD2 matching over 10 bases. Germline trimming cut 4 bases from V and 2 bases from J; bases unmatched to any gene: 2. The CDR3 sequence is 15 residues long. Germline V lookup: CDR1 SNHLY, CDR2 FYNNEI. The full variable domain, in which reference TRBV2 and TRBJ2-1 provide the parts outside the CDR3, is EPEVTQTPSHQVTQMGQEVILRCVPISNHLYFYWYRQILGQKVEFLVSFYNNEISEKSEIFDDQFSVERPDGSNFTLKIRSTKLEDSAMYFCASSATSGPYNEQFFGPGTRLTVL.

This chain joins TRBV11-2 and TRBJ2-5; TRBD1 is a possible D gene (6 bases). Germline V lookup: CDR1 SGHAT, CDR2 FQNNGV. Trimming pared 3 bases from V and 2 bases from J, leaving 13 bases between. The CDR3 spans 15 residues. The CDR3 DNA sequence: TGTGCCAGCAGCTTGGGGACATTCGCTCAAGAGACCCAGTACTTC. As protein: CASSLGTFAQETQYF.

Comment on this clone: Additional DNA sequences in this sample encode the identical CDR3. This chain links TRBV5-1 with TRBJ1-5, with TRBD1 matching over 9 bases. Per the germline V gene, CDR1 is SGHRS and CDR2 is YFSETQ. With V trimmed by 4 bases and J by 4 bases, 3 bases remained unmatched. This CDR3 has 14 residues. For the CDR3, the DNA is TGCGCCAGCAGCCCGGGACAGGGTAATCAGCCCCAGCATTTT. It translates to CASSPGQGNQPQHF.

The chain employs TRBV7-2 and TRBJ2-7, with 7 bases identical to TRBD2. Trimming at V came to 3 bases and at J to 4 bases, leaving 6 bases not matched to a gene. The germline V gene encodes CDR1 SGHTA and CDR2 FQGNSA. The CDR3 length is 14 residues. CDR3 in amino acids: CASSFGGELYEQYF. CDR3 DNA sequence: TGTGCCAGCAGCTTTGGGGGGGAGCTTTACGAGCAGTACTTC.

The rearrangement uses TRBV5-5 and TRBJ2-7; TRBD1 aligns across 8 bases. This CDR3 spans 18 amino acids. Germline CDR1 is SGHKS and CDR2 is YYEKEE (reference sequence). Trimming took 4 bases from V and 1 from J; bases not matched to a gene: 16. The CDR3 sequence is CASSQSAYRGNSSYEQYF. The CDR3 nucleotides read TGTGCCAGCAGCCAGAGCGCCTACAGGGGGAATTCTTCCTACGAGCAGTACTTC.

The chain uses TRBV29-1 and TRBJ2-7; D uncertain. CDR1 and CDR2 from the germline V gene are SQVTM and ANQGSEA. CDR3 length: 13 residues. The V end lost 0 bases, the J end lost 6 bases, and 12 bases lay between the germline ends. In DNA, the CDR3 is TGCAGCGTTGAAGACACAGTGGTACCCGAGCAGTACTTC. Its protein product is CSVEDTVVPEQYF.

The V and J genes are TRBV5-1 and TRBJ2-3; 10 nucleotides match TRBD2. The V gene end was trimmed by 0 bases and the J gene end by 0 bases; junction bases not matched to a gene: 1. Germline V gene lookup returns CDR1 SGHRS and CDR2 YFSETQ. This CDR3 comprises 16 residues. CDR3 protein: CASSLASGGSTDTQYF. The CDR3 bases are TGCGCCAGCAGCTTGGCTAGCGGGGGCAGCACAGATACGCAGTATTTT.

The CDR3 here is CASSLMAGGLTGELFF. Written as DNA, the CDR3 is TGTGCCAGCAGCTTAATGGCGGGGGGACTCACCGGGGAGCTGTTTTTT. The chain uses TRBV7-8 and TRBJ2-2, with 8 bases identical to TRBD2. J was trimmed by 4 bases and V by 2 bases; bases with no gene match: 6. This CDR3 comprises 16 residues. Germline V gene data show CDR1 as SGHVS and CDR2 as FQNEAQ.

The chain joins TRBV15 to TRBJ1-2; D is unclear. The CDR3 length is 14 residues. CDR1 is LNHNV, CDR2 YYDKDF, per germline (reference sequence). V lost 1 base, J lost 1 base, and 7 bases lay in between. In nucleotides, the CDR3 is TGTGCCACCAGCAGAGCAACTGGTAACTATGGCTACACCTTC. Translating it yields CATSRATGNYGYTF.

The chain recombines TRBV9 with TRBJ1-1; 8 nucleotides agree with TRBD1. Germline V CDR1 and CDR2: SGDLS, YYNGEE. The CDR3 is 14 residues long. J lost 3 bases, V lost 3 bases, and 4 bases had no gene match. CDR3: CASSATDRDTEAFF. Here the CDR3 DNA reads TGTGCCAGCAGCGCAACGGACAGGGACACTGAAGCTTTCTTT.

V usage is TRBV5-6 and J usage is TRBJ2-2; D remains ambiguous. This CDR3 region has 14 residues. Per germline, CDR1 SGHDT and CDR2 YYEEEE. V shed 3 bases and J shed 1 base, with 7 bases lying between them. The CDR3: CASSYGLNTGELFF. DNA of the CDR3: TGTGCCAGCAGCTATGGGCTGAACACCGGGGAGCTGTTTTTT.

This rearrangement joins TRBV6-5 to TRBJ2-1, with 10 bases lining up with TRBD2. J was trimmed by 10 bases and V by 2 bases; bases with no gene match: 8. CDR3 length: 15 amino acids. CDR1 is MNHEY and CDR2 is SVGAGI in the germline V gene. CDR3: CASSYGLAGDREQFF. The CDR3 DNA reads TGTGCCAGCAGTTACGGCCTAGCGGGAGATAGAGAGCAGTTCTTC.

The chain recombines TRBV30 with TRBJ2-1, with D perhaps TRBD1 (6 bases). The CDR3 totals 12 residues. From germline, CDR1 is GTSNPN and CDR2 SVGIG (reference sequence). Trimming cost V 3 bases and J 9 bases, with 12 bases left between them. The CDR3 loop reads CAWSPTGPEQFF. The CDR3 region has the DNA TGTGCCTGGAGCCCTACAGGGCCTGAGCAGTTCTTC.

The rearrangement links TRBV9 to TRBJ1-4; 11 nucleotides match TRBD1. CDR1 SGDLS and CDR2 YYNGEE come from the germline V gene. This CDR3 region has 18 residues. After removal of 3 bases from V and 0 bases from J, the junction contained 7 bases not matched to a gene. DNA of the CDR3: TGTGCCAGCAGCGCGGGGGGACAGGGGGGTGCAACTAATGAAAAACTGTTTTTT. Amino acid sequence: CASSAGGQGGATNEKLFF.

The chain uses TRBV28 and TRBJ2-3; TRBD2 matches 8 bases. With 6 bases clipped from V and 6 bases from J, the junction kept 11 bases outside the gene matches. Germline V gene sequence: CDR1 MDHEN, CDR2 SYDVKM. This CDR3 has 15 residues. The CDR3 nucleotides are TGTGCCAGCAGGGATCCGGCAGCGGGAGCTGATACGCAGTATTTT. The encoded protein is CASRDPAAGADTQYF. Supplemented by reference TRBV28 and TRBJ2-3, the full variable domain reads DVKVTQSSRYLVKRTGEKVFLECVQDMDHENMFWYRQDPGLGLRLIYFSYDVKMKEKGDIPEGYSVSREKKERFSLILESASTNQTSMYLCASRDPAAGADTQYFGPGTRLTVL.

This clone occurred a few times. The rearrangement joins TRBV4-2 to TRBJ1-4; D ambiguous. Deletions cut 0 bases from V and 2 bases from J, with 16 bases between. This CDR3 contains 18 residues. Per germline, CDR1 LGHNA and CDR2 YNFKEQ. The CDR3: CASSQDTESPGTNEKLFF. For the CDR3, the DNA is TGTGCCAGCAGCCAAGACACAGAAAGCCCGGGGACTAATGAAAAACTGTTTTTT.

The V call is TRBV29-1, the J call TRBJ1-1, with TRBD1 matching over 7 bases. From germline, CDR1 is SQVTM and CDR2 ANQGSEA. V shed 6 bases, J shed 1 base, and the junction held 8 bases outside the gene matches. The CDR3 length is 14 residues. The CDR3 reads CSVIPGQRNTEAFF. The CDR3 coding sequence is TGCAGCGTCATACCGGGACAGCGGAACACTGAAGCTTTCTTT.

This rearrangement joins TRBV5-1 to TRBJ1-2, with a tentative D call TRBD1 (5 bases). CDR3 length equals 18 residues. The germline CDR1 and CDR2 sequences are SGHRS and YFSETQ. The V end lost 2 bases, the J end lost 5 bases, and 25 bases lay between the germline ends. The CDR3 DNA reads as TGCGCCAGCAGCTTAGCCGGGACTCGGTCCGATTTAATTTATGGCTACACCTTC. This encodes CASSLAGTRSDLIYGYTF.

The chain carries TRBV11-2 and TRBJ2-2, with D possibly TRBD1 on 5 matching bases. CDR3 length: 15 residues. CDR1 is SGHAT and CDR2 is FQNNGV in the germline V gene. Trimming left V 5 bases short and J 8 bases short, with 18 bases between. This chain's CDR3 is CASSLQAPGLGELFF. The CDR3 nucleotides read TGTGCCAGCAGCCTCCAAGCCCCAGGGTTAGGGGAGCTGTTTTTT.